This T cell receptor beta chain was identified in a study of T cell repertoires in cytomegalovirus infection. Study context: Public TCR beta signatures provided an indication of both CMV infection and a matching HLA type.

The study's findings and limits: There were HLA-C-restricted CMV-specific TCR beta clonotypes dominating the ex vivo response. Carriers of CMV plus the relevant HLA were identified by cumulative public TCR beta family frequency.

TCRdb called the reads again in MiXCR, with one record for every CDR3 protein. This repertoire shows 350,000 to 500,000 distinct CDR3 sequences, about a third found once; its top ten account for approximately 15%. About this clonotype itself: Its matching antigen is unknown. The CDR3 does not close with the conserved phenylalanine or tryptophan, likely indicating a read error.

The sample comprised PBMCs. This clonotype was sampled from a human donor in good health (CMV status not recorded). Some clones in this sample may be carry-over from other donors' samples.

For the CDR3, the DNA is TGTGCCAGCAGTTTCACCCTTGTGGGAGGCTATGGCTACACCTTA. This encodes CASSFTLVGGYGYTL. This chain connects TRBV28 to TRBJ1-2; D is uncertain. The CDR3 is made up of 15 amino acids. V lost 3 bases and J lost 4, with 15 bases in between. Germline CDR1 is MDHEN and CDR2 is SYDVKM.